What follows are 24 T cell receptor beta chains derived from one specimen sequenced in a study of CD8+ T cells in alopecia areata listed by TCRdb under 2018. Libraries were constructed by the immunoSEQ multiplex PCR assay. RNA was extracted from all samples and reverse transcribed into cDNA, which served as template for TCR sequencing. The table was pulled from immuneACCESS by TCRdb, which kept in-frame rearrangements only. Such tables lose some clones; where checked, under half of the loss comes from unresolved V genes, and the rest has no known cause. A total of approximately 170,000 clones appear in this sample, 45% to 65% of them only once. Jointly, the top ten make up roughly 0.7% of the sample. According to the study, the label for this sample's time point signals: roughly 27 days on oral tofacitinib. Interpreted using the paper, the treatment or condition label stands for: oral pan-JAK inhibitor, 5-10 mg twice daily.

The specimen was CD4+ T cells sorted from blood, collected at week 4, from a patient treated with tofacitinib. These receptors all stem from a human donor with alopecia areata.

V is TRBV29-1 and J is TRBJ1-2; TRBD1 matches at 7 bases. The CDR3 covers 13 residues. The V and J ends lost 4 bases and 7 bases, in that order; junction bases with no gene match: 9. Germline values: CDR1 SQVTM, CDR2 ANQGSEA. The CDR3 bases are TGCAGCGTTGGACCGGGACAGCTGGCTGGCTACACCTTC. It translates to CSVGPGQLAGYTF.

The CDR3 nucleotides read TGCAGCGTTAGCCGTGGTGGAGGGCAGCCCCAGCATTTT. Its translation is CSVSRGGGQPQHF. The J gene is TRBJ1-5, the V gene TRBV29-1; D remains ambiguous. This CDR3 has 13 residues. Germline values: CDR1 SQVTM, CDR2 ANQGSEA. V lost 5 bases and J lost 7, with 15 bases in between. The full variable domain, with the rest looked up from reference TRBV29-1 and TRBJ1-5, is SAVISQKPSRDICQRGTSLTIQCQVDSQVTMMFWYRQQPGQSLTLIATANQGSEATYESGFVIDKFPISRPNLTFSTLTVSNMSPEDSSIYLCSVSRGGGQPQHFGDGTRLSIL.

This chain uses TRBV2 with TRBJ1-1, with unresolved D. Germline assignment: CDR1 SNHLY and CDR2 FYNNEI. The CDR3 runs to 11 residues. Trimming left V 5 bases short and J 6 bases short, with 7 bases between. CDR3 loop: CASSQGPEAFF. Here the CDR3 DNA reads TGTGCCAGCAGTCAAGGCCCTGAAGCTTTCTTT.

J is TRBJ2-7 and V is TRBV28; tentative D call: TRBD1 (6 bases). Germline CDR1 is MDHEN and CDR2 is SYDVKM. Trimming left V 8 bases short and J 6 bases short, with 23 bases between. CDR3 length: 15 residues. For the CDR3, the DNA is TGTGCCAGCGACGGGACAAGGGCCACACGTAGCGAGCAGTACTTC. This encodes CASDGTRATRSEQYF.

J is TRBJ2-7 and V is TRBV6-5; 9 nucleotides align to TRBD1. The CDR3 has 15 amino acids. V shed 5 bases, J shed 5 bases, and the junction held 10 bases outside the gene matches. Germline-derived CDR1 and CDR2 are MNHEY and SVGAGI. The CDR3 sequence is CASSLLGTGNNEQYF. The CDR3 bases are TGTGCCAGCAGTCTCCTCGGGACAGGGAACAACGAGCAGTACTTC.

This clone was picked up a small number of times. CDR3 protein: CASSVDGYTGELFF. The CDR3 DNA follows: TGTGCCAGCAGTGTGGACGGATACACCGGGGAGCTGTTTTTT. The chain employs TRBV25-1 and TRBJ2-2; D is unresolved. The ends were cut back, 4 bases at V and 3 bases at J, with 9 bases in the middle. Germline V lookup: CDR1 MGHDK, CDR2 SYGVNS. This CDR3 spans 14 amino acids.

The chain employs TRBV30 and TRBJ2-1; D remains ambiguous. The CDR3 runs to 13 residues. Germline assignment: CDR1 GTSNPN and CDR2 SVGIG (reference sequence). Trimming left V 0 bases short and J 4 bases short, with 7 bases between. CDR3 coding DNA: TGTGCCTGGAGTGTACTGCCGTACAATGAGCAGTTCTTC. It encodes CAWSVLPYNEQFF. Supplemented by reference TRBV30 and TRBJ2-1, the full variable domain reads SQTIHQWPATLVQPVGSPLSLECTVEGTSNPNLYWYRQAAGRGLQLLFYSVGIGQISSEVPQNLSASRPQDRQFILSSKKLLLSDSGFYLCAWSVLPYNEQFFGPGTRLTVL.

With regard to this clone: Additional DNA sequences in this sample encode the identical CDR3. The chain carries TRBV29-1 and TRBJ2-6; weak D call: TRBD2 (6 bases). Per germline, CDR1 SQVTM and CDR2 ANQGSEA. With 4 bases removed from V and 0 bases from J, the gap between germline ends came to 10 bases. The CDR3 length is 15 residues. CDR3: CSVVGGSSGANVLTF. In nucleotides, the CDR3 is TGCAGCGTTGTCGGGGGTAGCTCTGGGGCCAACGTCCTGACTTTC.

The CDR3 DNA follows: TGCGCCAGCAGCCAAGAACGAGCGGGAGGGCCGACAGATACGCAGTATTTT. It is translated as CASSQERAGGPTDTQYF. The gene calls are TRBV4-1 and TRBJ2-3, with 10 bases identical to TRBD2. The CDR3 loop spans 17 amino acids. The germline CDR1 and CDR2 sequences are MGHRA and YSYEKL. V gave up 0 bases and J gave up 3 bases; unmatched junction bases: 6.

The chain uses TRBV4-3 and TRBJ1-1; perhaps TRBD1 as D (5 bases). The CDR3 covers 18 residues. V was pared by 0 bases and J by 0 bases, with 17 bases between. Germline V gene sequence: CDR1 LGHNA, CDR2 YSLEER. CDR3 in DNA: TGCGCCAGCAGCCAAGATTTGGTCAGGGAACCCCTGAACACTGAAGCTTTCTTT. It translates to CASSQDLVREPLNTEAFF.

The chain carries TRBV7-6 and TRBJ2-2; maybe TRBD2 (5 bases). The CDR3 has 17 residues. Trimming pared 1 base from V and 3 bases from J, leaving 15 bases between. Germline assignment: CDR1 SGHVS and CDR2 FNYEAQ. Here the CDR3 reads CASSLGNQRSHTGELFF. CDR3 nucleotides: TGTGCCAGCAGCTTAGGGAACCAGCGGAGCCACACCGGGGAGCTGTTTTTT.

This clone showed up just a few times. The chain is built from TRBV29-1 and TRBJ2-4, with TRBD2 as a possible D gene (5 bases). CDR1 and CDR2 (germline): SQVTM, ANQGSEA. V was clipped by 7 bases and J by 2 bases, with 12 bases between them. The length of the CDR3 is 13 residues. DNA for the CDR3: TGCAGCGCCGGGTCGGGGTCCAAAAACATTCAGTACTTC. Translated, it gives CSAGSGSKNIQYF.

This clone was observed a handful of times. Written as DNA, the CDR3 is TGTGCCAGCACCGTGATGGGACAGGGGGCTCACGAGCAGTACTTC. Translated: CASTVMGQGAHEQYF. The V gene is TRBV5-4, the J gene TRBJ2-7; TRBD1 matches 12 bases. V trimming: 6 bases; J trimming: 5 bases; junction bases outside the gene matches: 9. There are 15 residues in the CDR3. Germline CDR1 and CDR2: SGHNT and YYREEE (reference sequence).

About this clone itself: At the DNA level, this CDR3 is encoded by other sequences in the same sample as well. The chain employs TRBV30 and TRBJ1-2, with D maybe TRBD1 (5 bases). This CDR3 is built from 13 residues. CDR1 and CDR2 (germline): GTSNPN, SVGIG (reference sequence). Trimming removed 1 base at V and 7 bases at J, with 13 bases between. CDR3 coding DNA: TGTGCCTGGAGTGAGCAGGGAAGGGCTGGCTACACCTTC. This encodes CAWSEQGRAGYTF.

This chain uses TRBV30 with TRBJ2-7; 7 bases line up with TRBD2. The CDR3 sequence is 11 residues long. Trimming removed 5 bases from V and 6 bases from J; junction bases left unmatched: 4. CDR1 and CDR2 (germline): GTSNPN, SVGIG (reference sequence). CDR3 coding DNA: TGTGCCTGGGCGGGGGTAGGCGAGCAGTACTTC. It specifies CAWAGVGEQYF. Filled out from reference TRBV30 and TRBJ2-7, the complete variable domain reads SQTIHQWPATLVQPVGSPLSLECTVEGTSNPNLYWYRQAAGRGLQLLFYSVGIGQISSEVPQNLSASRPQDRQFILSSKKLLLSDSGFYLCAWAGVGEQYFGPGTRLTVT.

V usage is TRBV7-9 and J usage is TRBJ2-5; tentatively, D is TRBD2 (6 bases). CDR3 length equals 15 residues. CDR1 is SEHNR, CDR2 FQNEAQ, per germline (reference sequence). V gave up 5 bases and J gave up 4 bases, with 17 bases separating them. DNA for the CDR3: TGTGCCAGCAGCGCTCAAGGAGGGCCCACAGAGACCCAGTACTTC. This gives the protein CASSAQGGPTETQYF.

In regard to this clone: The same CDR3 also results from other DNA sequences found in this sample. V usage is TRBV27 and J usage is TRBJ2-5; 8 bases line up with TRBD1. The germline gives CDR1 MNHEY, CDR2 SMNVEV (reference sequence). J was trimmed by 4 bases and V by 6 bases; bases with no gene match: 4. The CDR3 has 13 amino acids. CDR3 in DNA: TGTGCCAGCAGCCCGGGGACAGGAGAGACCCAGTACTTC. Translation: CASSPGTGETQYF.

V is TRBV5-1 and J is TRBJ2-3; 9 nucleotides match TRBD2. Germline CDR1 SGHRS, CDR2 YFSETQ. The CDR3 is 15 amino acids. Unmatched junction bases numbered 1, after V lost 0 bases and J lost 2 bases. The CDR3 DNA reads TGCGCCAGCAGCTTGGGGACTAGCGACACAGATACGCAGTATTTT. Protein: CASSLGTSDTDTQYF.

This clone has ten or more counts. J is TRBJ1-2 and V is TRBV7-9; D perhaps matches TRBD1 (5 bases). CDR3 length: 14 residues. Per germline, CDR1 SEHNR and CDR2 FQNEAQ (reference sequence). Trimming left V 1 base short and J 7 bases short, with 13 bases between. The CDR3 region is CASSLGTWGIGYTF. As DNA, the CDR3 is TGTGCCAGCAGCTTAGGCACCTGGGGGATTGGCTACACCTTC.

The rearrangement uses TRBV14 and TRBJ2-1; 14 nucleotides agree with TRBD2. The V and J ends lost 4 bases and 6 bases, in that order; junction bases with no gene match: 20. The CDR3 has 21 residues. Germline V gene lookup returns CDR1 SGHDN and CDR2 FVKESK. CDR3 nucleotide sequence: TGTGCCAGCAGCCTTCTACTCATGCCGGGACTAGCGGGAGTCGGGGTCAATGAGCAGTTCTTC. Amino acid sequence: CASSLLLMPGLAGVGVNEQFF.

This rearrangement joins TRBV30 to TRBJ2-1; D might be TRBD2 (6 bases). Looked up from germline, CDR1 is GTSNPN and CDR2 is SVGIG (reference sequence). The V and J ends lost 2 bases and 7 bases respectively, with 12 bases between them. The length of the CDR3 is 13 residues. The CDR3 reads CAWSPGRGNEQFF. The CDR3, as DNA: TGTGCCTGGAGTCCAGGTCGGGGGAATGAGCAGTTCTTC.

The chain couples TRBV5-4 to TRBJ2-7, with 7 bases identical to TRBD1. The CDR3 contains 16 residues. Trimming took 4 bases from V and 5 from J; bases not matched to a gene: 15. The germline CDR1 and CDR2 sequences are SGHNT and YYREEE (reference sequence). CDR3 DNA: TGTGCCAGCAGCCCCATGACCCGACAGGGAAGGAACGAGCAGTACTTC. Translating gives CASSPMTRQGRNEQYF.

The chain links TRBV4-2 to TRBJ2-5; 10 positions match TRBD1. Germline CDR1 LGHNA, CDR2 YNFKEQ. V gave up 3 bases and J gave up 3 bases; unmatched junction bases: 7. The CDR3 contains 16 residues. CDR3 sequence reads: CASSHDRQGAEETQYF. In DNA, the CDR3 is TGTGCCAGCAGCCATGACAGACAGGGGGCGGAAGAGACCCAGTACTTC.

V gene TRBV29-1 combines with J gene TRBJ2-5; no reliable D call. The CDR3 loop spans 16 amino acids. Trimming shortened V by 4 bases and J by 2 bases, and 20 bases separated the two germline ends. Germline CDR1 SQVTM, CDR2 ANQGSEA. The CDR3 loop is CSVVPSRIHWQETQYF. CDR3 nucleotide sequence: TGCAGCGTTGTCCCCAGCCGGATCCATTGGCAAGAGACCCAGTACTTC.